These 9 T cell receptor beta chains share one sample of origin, sequenced in a study of cytomegalovirus exposure and HLA in healthy donors. Profiling relied on immunoSEQ multiplex PCR, and the TCRdb table lists in-frame clones only, not all of them. The sample comprises approximately 300,000 clones, 86% of which are singletons, and around 0.8% rests with the top ten. Sequencing used PBMCs. The receptors were sampled from a woman between 18 and 30 years old in good health and CMV-seronegative.

This sequence joins TRBV14 and TRBJ1-2; D gene unclear. Germline CDR1 and CDR2: SGHDN and FVKESK. There are 14 residues in the CDR3. The V gene lost 0 bases and the J gene lost 4 bases, with 9 bases spanning the gap. The CDR3 reads CASSQDTTLYGYTF. CDR3 sequence (DNA): TGTGCCAGCAGCCAAGATACTACTCTCTATGGCTACACCTTC.

The rearrangement joins TRBV7-8 to TRBJ1-4; D perhaps matches TRBD1 (6 bases). The CDR3 length is 14 residues. Germline CDR1 is SGHVS and CDR2 is FQNEAQ. The germline V and J ends were trimmed by 5 bases and 4 bases, with 11 bases remaining between them. The CDR3 coding sequence is TGTGCCAGCAGCCGCCCAGGGGTTAATGAAAAACTGTTTTTT. Translated: CASSRPGVNEKLFF.

The CDR3, as DNA: TGTGCCAGTACCCCCACCGGGACAGGGCTTACCGGATATGGCTACACCTTC. It encodes CASTPTGTGLTGYGYTF. The chain couples TRBV19 to TRBJ1-2, with 9 bases matching TRBD1. V was clipped by 7 bases and J by 5 bases; unmatched bases: 17. Germline CDR1 LNHDA, CDR2 SQIVND (reference sequence). This CDR3 spans 17 amino acids. The whole variable domain, remainder taken from reference TRBV19 and TRBJ1-2, is DGGITQSPKYLFRKEGQNVTLSCEQNLNHDAMYWYRQDPGQGLRLIYYSQIVNDFQKGDIAEGYSVSREKKESFPLTVTSAQKNPTAFYLCASTPTGTGLTGYGYTFGSGTRLTVV.

The rearrangement joins TRBV2 to TRBJ2-3, with no clear D. The CDR3 runs to 13 residues. V dropped 3 bases and J dropped 6 bases, with 10 bases sitting between them. Per the germline V gene, CDR1 is SNHLY and CDR2 is FYNNEI. The CDR3 loop is CASSDSGSDTQYF. The CDR3 nucleotides read TGTGCCAGCAGTGACTCGGGTTCGGATACGCAGTATTTT.

In the case of this clone: The identical CDR3 is also encoded by other nucleotide sequences in the sample. The V call is TRBV5-1, the J call TRBJ2-7, with 14 bases matching TRBD2. V shed 4 bases and J 6 bases; nucleotides not matched to a gene: 3. Per the germline V gene, CDR1 is SGHRS and CDR2 is YFSETQ. The CDR3 loop spans 14 amino acids. Here the CDR3 DNA reads TGCGCCAGCAGCGGAGGACTAGCGGGAGGCGAGCAGTACTTC. Its translation: CASSGGLAGGEQYF. The full variable domain, rest sourced from reference TRBV5-1 and TRBJ2-7, is KAGVTQTPRYLIKTRGQQVTLSCSPISGHRSVSWYQQTPGQGLQFLFEYFSETQRNKGNFPGRFSGRQFSNSRSEMNVSTLELGDSALYLCASSGGLAGGEQYFGPGTRLTVT.

The chain employs TRBV6-5 and TRBJ2-7; the match to TRBD2 covers 8 bases. V trimming: 6 bases; J trimming: 6 bases; junction bases outside the gene matches: 10. Germline-derived CDR1 and CDR2 are MNHEY and SVGAGI. The CDR3 length is 14 residues. The CDR3: CASSPGGLSLEQYF. Written as DNA, the CDR3 is TGTGCCAGCAGCCCGGGGGGGCTGTCACTCGAGCAGTACTTC.

The chain couples TRBV27 to TRBJ2-7; possible D gene TRBD1, 5 bases. Germline CDR1 and CDR2: MNHEY and SMNVEV (reference sequence). CDR3 size: 15 residues. V shed 1 base and J shed 4 bases, with 14 bases lying between them. CDR3 sequence reads: CASSLYFREDYEQYF. The CDR3 DNA is TGTGCCAGCAGTTTATATTTCAGGGAAGATTACGAGCAGTACTTC.

The chain is built from TRBV15 and TRBJ2-7; TRBD1 might be the D (6 bases). The length of the CDR3 is 14 residues. V lost 11 bases and J lost 0, with 17 bases in between. From germline, CDR1 is LNHNV and CDR2 YYDKDF (reference sequence). CDR3 residues: CASKLMDSSYEQYF. Written as DNA, the CDR3 is TGTGCCTCGAAACTCATGGACAGCTCCTACGAGCAGTACTTC.

The chain employs TRBV4-3 and TRBJ1-3; perhaps TRBD1 as D (5 bases). Germline lookup yields CDR1 LGHNA and CDR2 YSLEER. This CDR3 is built from 16 residues. V lost 1 base and J 4 bases, leaving 14 bases between the germline ends. This CDR3 reads CASSQGKGLGGNTIYF. CDR3 in DNA: TGCGCCAGCAGCCAAGGCAAGGGGCTAGGAGGAAACACCATATATTTT.